This paragraph covers one T cell receptor beta chain sequence. This CDR3 is built from 14 residues. V lost 4 bases, J lost 9 bases, and 9 bases stayed unmatched. CDR1 and CDR2 from the germline V gene are SQVTM and ANQGSEA. The source of the sample is a study of CXCR3 chemokines and chemotherapy response in bladder cancer. MiXCR, applied by TCRdb to the PCR reads, yields one record per CDR3 protein. In the table there are about 8,900 distinct CDR3 sequences, roughly 23% of which are singletons. This sequence was found in a human donor with bladder cancer that did not respond to neoadjuvant chemotherapy. The chain combines TRBV29-1 with TRBJ2-1; 10 nucleotides align to TRBD1. This specimen was collected from a patient whose treatment included neoadjuvant chemotherapy. The CDR3: CSVAPGTGEGEQFF. In DNA, the CDR3 is TGCAGCGTTGCCCCCGGGACAGGGGAAGGTGAGCAGTTCTTC.